The clone carrying this TCR beta chain was counted between two and nine times. The antigen is not known. A process of 5'RACE template switching, which added a universal primer site and UMIs, was used to make TCR cDNA. TCRdb analysed the 5' RACE reads with MiXCR anew, one entry per CDR3 protein. This table holds about 400,000 distinct CDR3 sequences, more than 9% found once. This specimen belongs to a study of T cells after yellow fever vaccination. Study-level findings and limits: The study re-detected most primary-vaccination clones after the booster (96% CD4, 88% CD8).

Deletions cut 4 bases from V and 7 bases from J, with 6 bases between. The CDR3 consists of 11 residues. CDR1 and CDR2 (germline): KGHDR, SFDVKD. The TCR originated in a young man who received the YFV17D yellow fever vaccine. This chain connects TRBV24-1 to TRBJ1-2; the D is unclear. Sequencing was performed on PBMCs, taken on the day of the first yellow fever vaccination. This chain's CDR3 is CATSDGFGYTF. The CDR3 nucleotides are TGTGCCACCAGTGACGGCTTTGGCTACACCTTC.